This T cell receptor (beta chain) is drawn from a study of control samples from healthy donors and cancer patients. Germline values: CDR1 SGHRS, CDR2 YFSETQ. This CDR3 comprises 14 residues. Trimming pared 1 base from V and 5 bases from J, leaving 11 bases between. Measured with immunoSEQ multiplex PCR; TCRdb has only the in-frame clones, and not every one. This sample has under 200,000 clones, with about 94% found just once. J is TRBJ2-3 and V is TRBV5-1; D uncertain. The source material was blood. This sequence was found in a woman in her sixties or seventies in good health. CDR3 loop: CASSLLADGDTQYF. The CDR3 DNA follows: TGCGCCAGCAGCTTGCTTGCCGATGGAGATACGCAGTATTTT.